Here is one T cell receptor (beta chain) with its context. This clonotype was seen a few times. The specificity of this receptor is unknown. One base away there is no much larger clone; base qualities are not given. The method was RT-PCR. The instrument was an Illumina HiSeq 2500. The raw public data were reprocessed by TCRdb itself: fastp quality trimming at Q25, MiXCR clonotype calling, in-frame beta chains only. Each CDR3 protein appears once, grouped with its most common genes and DNA. Present in this sample are around 760,000 distinct CDR3 sequences, about 14% of which were seen just once. The top ten clones comprise less than 7% of the sample. The entry originates in a study of response to subunit inactivated influenza vaccine (dated by TCRdb to about 2018). For the wider study: Deep quantitative profiling of the T cell receptor repertoire was used in the study to follow responses to a trivalent subunit inactivated influenza vaccine. The research as a whole found: It was suggested by the authors that each seasonal influenza vaccination may recruit only a limited number of new T cells.

The cysteine opens and the phenylalanine closes a CDR3 of 17 amino acids. Here the CDR3 DNA is all that survives: 51 bases in frame from base 1. The junction carries 22 bases between V and J, which are trimmed by 3 bases and 5 bases respectively. The germline V gene (reference sequence) gives CDR1 as LNHNV and CDR2 as YYDKDF. The clonotype originates from a man aged 50 to 59 who received an inactivated influenza vaccine. Donor details come from another sample of the same person, matched by shared clones. Here the sequenced sample was PBMCs from blood, taken 14 to 15 days before vaccination. The receptor chain draws on TRBV15 and TRBJ2-5; the D region is possibly TRBD1 or TRBD2, each matching across 5 bases. The CDR3 has the sequence CATSSSYLTGTRETQYF. The bases are TGTGCCACCAGCAGCAGCTACTTGACTGGGACCAGGGAGACCCAGTACTTC. Supplemented by the reference TRBV15 and TRBJ2-5 proteins around the CDR3, the complete variable domain is DAMVIQNPRYQVTQFGKPVTLSCSQTLNHNVMYWYQQKSSQAPKLLFHYYDKDFNNEADTPDNFQSRRPNTSFCFLDIRSPGLGDTAMYLCATSSSYLTGTRETQYFGPGTRLLVL.